In its sample, the clone carrying this TCR beta chain was seen once. Its antigen is still unknown. Treatment described: roughly 19 received Ad26.COV2.S at low or high dose, single or two shots; about 5 received placebo; per-sample allocation not given. Samples were taken on day 63 after the first vaccine or placebo injection. Wuhan-strain SARS-CoV-2 spike was expressed by the Ad26 vector that made up the vaccine. This sample is part of a study of Ad26.COV2.S vaccination and SARS-CoV-2 variants. The study's findings and limits: After vaccination, substantial breadth of spike-specific CD8+ and CD4+ responses was reported.

The CDR3 spans 16 residues. The V and J ends lost 1 base and 4 bases, in that order; junction bases with no gene match: 6. Germline V CDR1 and CDR2: LNHDA, SQIVND (reference sequence). Method: immunoSEQ multiplex PCR; TCRdb's copy keeps in-frame clones and lacks some. Among roughly 420,000 clones listed, approximately 88% were seen once. The receptor was derived from a person aged 18-60 years who received the Ad26.COV2.S COVID-19 vaccine or a placebo. The specimen comprised peripheral blood, sampled in a trial of Ad26.COV2.S vaccine versus placebo. V is TRBV19 and J is TRBJ2-7, with 11 nucleotides matching TRBD1. The CDR3: CASSIGTGTGGYEQYF. DNA of the CDR3: TGTGCCAGTAGTATAGGGACCGGGACAGGGGGGTACGAGCAGTACTTC.